This T cell receptor (beta chain) comes out of a study of T cell repertoires in cytomegalovirus infection. In the study overall: Shared public TCR beta signatures pointed to both CMV infection and a matching HLA type.

TCRdb independently ran MiXCR on the reads; one entry per CDR3 protein. In the table there are hundreds of thousands of distinct CDR3 sequences, 15% to 20% of which are singletons. Germline CDR1 is MDHEN and CDR2 is SYDVKM. The CDR3 extends over 16 amino acids. Trimming took off 5 bases at V and 0 bases at J, with 13 bases between the two ends. Material for sequencing was PBMCs. The source is a human donor in good health (CMV status not recorded). Some clones in this sample may be carry-over from other donors' samples. The rearrangement joins TRBV28 to TRBJ1-4, with a weak D call TRBD1 (5 bases). The CDR3 spells CASSRPGVATNEKLFF. For the CDR3, the DNA is TGTGCCAGCAGTAGACCGGGGGTTGCAACTAATGAAAAACTGTTTTTT. Looking up the rest from reference TRBV28 and TRBJ1-4 gives the full variable domain: DVKVTQSSRYLVKRTGEKVFLECVQDMDHENMFWYRQDPGLGLRLIYFSYDVKMKEKGDIPEGYSVSREKKERFSLILESASTNQTSMYLCASSRPGVATNEKLFFGSGTQLSVL.